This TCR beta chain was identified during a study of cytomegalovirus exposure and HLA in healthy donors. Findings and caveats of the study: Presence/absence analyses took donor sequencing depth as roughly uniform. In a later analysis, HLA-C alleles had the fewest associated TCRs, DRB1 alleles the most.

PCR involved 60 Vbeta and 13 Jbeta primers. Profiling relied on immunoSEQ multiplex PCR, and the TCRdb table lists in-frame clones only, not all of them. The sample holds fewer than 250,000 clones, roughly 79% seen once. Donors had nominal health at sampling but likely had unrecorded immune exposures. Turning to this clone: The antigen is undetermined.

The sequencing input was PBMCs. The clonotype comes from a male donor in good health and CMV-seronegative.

The CDR3 DNA reads TGCAGCGTTGAAGGACGAGGACAGGGGCCCTACGAGCAGTACTTC. Translation gives CSVEGRGQGPYEQYF. This chain uses TRBV29-1 with TRBJ2-7; 9 nucleotides match TRBD1. This CDR3 is built from 15 residues. V was clipped by 1 base and J by 2 bases; unmatched bases: 6. Germline V gene lookup returns CDR1 SQVTM and CDR2 ANQGSEA.